Following are 28 T cell receptor beta chains from one sample sequenced in a study of shared clonotypes between healthy human individuals. Libraries were prepared by immunoSEQ multiplex PCR; TCRdb keeps only in-frame clonotypes and omits some of them. Counted here are around 2,000,000 clones, about 95% occurring once; the ten biggest clones make up about 1.1%. Naive CD8 populations comprised CD45RO-negative cells positively selected for CCR7, excluding terminally differentiated effector memory CD45RA+ cells. Source material: naive CD8+ T cells sorted from blood. The receptors were sampled from a man aged 18 to 35 in good health.

The chain carries TRBV19 and TRBJ2-2; 9 bases match TRBD2. The ends lost 0 bases at V and 3 bases at J; junction bases unmatched: 5. Germline CDR1 and CDR2: LNHDA and SQIVND (reference sequence). The CDR3 runs 17 residues. The CDR3 spells CASSIDSSGTYTGELFF. CDR3 nucleotides: TGTGCCAGTAGTATAGACTCTAGCGGGACCTACACCGGGGAGCTGTTTTTT.

The V and J genes are TRBV6-1 and TRBJ2-7; D call uncertain. Per germline, CDR1 MNHNS and CDR2 SASEGT. V lost 4 bases, J lost 2 bases, and 21 bases lay in between. The CDR3 has 17 residues. Here the CDR3 reads CASSAPLKRTDAYEQYF. In nucleotides, the CDR3 is TGTGCCAGCAGTGCTCCACTTAAACGGACGGATGCCTACGAGCAGTACTTC.

The gene calls are TRBV6-6 and TRBJ2-7, with D possibly being TRBD2 (5 bases). Germline CDR1 is MNHNY and CDR2 is SVGAGI (reference sequence). Trimming took 0 bases from V and 1 from J, leaving 10 bases between them. CDR3 length equals 15 residues. In DNA form, the CDR3 reads TGTGCCAGCAGTTACTCGGACTGGGTGTCCTACGAGCAGTACTTC. Translating it yields CASSYSDWVSYEQYF.

The CDR3 reads CAWSSDGLGYEQYF. Here the CDR3 DNA reads TGTGCCTGGTCTTCGGACGGGCTAGGCTACGAGCAGTACTTC. The chain recombines TRBV30 with TRBJ2-7; D gene ambiguous. Trimming stripped 5 bases from V and 3 bases from J, with 17 bases between. CDR3 length equals 14 residues. Per germline, CDR1 GTSNPN and CDR2 SVGIG (reference sequence).

The V call is TRBV27, the J call TRBJ1-6, with 9 bases matching TRBD1. The germline gives CDR1 MNHEY, CDR2 SMNVEV (reference sequence). Trimming cost V 6 bases and J 7 bases; bases outside gene matches: 10. This CDR3 is built from 16 residues. CDR3 DNA: TGTGCCAGCAGGGACCGATGGACAGGGGAAAATTCACCCCTCCACTTT. This gives the protein CASRDRWTGENSPLHF.

The chain couples TRBV28 to TRBJ2-3, with 8 bases fitting TRBD1. In germline, CDR1 is MDHEN, CDR2 SYDVKM. CDR3 length equals 15 residues. V shed 6 bases and J 0 bases; nucleotides not matched to a gene: 5. The CDR3 nucleotides read TGTGCCAGCAGGACGACAGGGGTTAGCACAGATACGCAGTATTTT. Translated: CASRTTGVSTDTQYF.

The rearrangement joins TRBV2 to TRBJ1-1; D is ambiguous. The CDR3 runs 14 residues. Trimming shortened V by 7 bases and J by 4 bases, and 16 bases separated the two germline ends. Germline V CDR1 and CDR2: SNHLY, FYNNEI. The CDR3 spells CASITGRILTEAFF. CDR3 coding DNA: TGTGCCAGCATCACGGGCCGAATCCTCACTGAAGCTTTCTTT. The full variable domain, with the rest looked up from reference TRBV2 and TRBJ1-1, is EPEVTQTPSHQVTQMGQEVILRCVPISNHLYFYWYRQILGQKVEFLVSFYNNEISEKSEIFDDQFSVERPDGSNFTLKIRSTKLEDSAMYFCASITGRILTEAFFGQGTRLTVV.

The chain carries TRBV6-1 and TRBJ2-7; TRBD1 aligns across 7 bases. Germline CDR1 reads MNHNS; CDR2 reads SASEGT. CDR3 length: 16 residues. V shed 0 bases, J shed 2 bases, and the junction held 7 bases outside the gene matches. In DNA form, the CDR3 reads TGTGCCAGCAGTGAAGCAGAGACAGGGCGTACCTACGAGCAGTACTTC. It translates to CASSEAETGRTYEQYF.

The V call is TRBV10-3, the J call TRBJ2-7; D could derive from TRBD1 or TRBD2 (5 bases each). Deletions cut 7 bases from V and 3 bases from J, with 13 bases between. The CDR3 contains 13 residues. In germline, CDR1 is ENHRY, CDR2 SYGVKD. The CDR3: CAINPSGGYEQYF. CDR3 in DNA: TGTGCCATCAACCCATCTGGGGGCTACGAGCAGTACTTC.

Worth noting for this clone: This sample also contains other DNA sequences that code for the same CDR3. This chain uses TRBV4-1 with TRBJ1-6; D is undetermined. The CDR3 length is 15 residues. Germline V lookup: CDR1 MGHRA, CDR2 YSYEKL. The ends were cut back, 3 bases at V and 0 bases at J, with 6 bases in the middle. DNA of the CDR3: TGCGCCAGCAGCCAGGGGAGCTCCTATAATTCACCCCTCCACTTT. It is translated as CASSQGSSYNSPLHF.

The V call is TRBV6-5, the J call TRBJ1-1; tentatively, D is TRBD1 (6 bases). CDR1 and CDR2 (germline): MNHEY, SVGAGI. Trimming took off 4 bases at V and 1 base at J, with 13 bases between the two ends. CDR3 size: 15 residues. CDR3 in amino acids: CASSSGWTANTEAFF. CDR3 DNA: TGTGCCAGCAGTTCGGGCTGGACAGCGAACACTGAAGCTTTCTTT.

The V gene is TRBV7-9, the J gene TRBJ1-1, with no clear D. The CDR3 loop spans 15 amino acids. The germline V and J ends were trimmed by 1 base and 4 bases, with 13 bases remaining between them. Germline assignment: CDR1 SEHNR and CDR2 FQNEAQ (reference sequence). The CDR3 DNA sequence: TGTGCCAGCAGCTTAGTAGTAGGGCAGTTCACTGAAGCTTTCTTT. This encodes CASSLVVGQFTEAFF.

This chain links TRBV27 with TRBJ2-1, with D maybe TRBD2 (8 bases). This CDR3 spans 22 amino acids. Trimming took 3 bases from V and 3 from J, leaving 33 bases between them. Germline V gives CDR1 MNHEY, CDR2 SMNVEV (reference sequence). The CDR3 loop reads CASSFVSSSTGMSGSLYNEQFF. The CDR3 DNA follows: TGTGCCAGCAGTTTTGTGAGTTCGTCGACAGGGATGAGCGGGAGCCTCTACAATGAGCAGTTCTTC.

The chain combines TRBV2 with TRBJ2-7; the D gene is possibly TRBD2 (6 bases). Trimming took 6 bases from V and 2 from J, leaving 17 bases between them. This CDR3 is 15 amino acids long. Per the germline V gene, CDR1 is SNHLY and CDR2 is FYNNEI. CDR3 sequence (DNA): TGTGCCAGCAGGGGTACGGGGGAGGCCCCCTACGAGCAGTACTTC. The encoded protein is CASRGTGEAPYEQYF.

V usage is TRBV5-6 and J usage is TRBJ2-7, with D possibly being TRBD2 (6 bases). Trimming left V 0 bases short and J 2 bases short, with 12 bases between. CDR3 length: 15 residues. Germline values: CDR1 SGHDT, CDR2 YYEEEE. The CDR3 region is CASSLAGGLAYEQYF. CDR3 sequence (DNA): TGTGCCAGCAGCTTGGCCGGAGGGCTGGCCTACGAGCAGTACTTC.

Remarks on this clone: Other DNA sequences in this sample translate to the same CDR3. V usage is TRBV11-2 and J usage is TRBJ2-7, with a tentative D call TRBD2 (5 bases). Trimming shortened V by 1 base and J by 4 bases, and 8 bases separated the two germline ends. The germline CDR1 and CDR2 sequences are SGHAT and FQNNGV. The CDR3 is 13 amino acids. The CDR3 region is CASSLGPGYEQYF. The CDR3 DNA reads as TGTGCCAGCAGCTTAGGGCCGGGATACGAGCAGTACTTC.

The chain combines TRBV11-2 with TRBJ2-1; no clear D gene. The CDR3 runs 14 residues. With 0 bases removed from V and 8 bases from J, the gap between germline ends came to 11 bases. Germline V gene sequence: CDR1 SGHAT, CDR2 FQNNGV. The CDR3 loop is CASSLDGNEDEQFF. The CDR3 DNA sequence: TGTGCCAGCAGCTTAGACGGTAATGAGGATGAGCAGTTCTTC.

The V call is TRBV5-1, the J call TRBJ2-3; 12 bases fit TRBD2. Germline CDR1 is SGHRS and CDR2 is YFSETQ. With 0 bases clipped from V and 5 bases from J, the junction kept 7 bases outside the gene matches. The CDR3 consists of 17 residues. CDR3 region: CASSLAASGGAGDTQYF. The CDR3, as DNA: TGCGCCAGCAGCTTGGCGGCTAGCGGGGGGGCCGGAGATACGCAGTATTTT. Together with reference TRBV5-1 and TRBJ2-3, the CDR3 gives the full variable domain: KAGVTQTPRYLIKTRGQQVTLSCSPISGHRSVSWYQQTPGQGLQFLFEYFSETQRNKGNFPGRFSGRQFSNSRSEMNVSTLELGDSALYLCASSLAASGGAGDTQYFGPGTRLTVL.

V usage is TRBV2 and J usage is TRBJ2-7; D is perhaps TRBD1 (5 bases). There are 14 residues in the CDR3. Trimming shortened V by 3 bases and J by 3 bases, and 12 bases separated the two germline ends. Germline-derived CDR1 and CDR2 are SNHLY and FYNNEI. CDR3 nucleotide sequence: TGTGCCAGCAGTGATCGTGGGGCCGACTACGAGCAGTACTTC. Its protein product is CASSDRGADYEQYF. Based on the CDR3 plus reference TRBV2 and TRBJ2-7, the full variable domain is EPEVTQTPSHQVTQMGQEVILRCVPISNHLYFYWYRQILGQKVEFLVSFYNNEISEKSEIFDDQFSVERPDGSNFTLKIRSTKLEDSAMYFCASSDRGADYEQYFGPGTRLTVT.

A few counts support this clone. The rearrangement uses TRBV4-1 and TRBJ1-2; TRBD1 might be the D (5 bases). Germline V gene data show CDR1 as MGHRA and CDR2 as YSYEKL. The CDR3 extends over 13 amino acids. V lost 4 bases to trimming and J lost 3 bases, with 9 bases between them. CDR3 DNA sequence: TGCGCCAGCAGCCTGGGACCGGACTATGGCTACACCTTC. Protein: CASSLGPDYGYTF.

V gene TRBV10-1 combines with J gene TRBJ2-1, with D possibly matching TRBD1 (5 bases). The CDR3 consists of 14 residues. The ends were cut back, 2 bases at V and 9 bases at J, with 14 bases in the middle. The germline V gene has CDR1 WNHNN and CDR2 SYGVQD (reference sequence). The CDR3, as DNA: TGCGCCAGCAGTGAGGGTGACAGCAGAGGTGAGCAGTTCTTC. Protein: CASSEGDSRGEQFF.

V is TRBV6-6 and J is TRBJ2-1; D unresolved. The CDR3 is made up of 13 amino acids. CDR1 is MNHNY, CDR2 SVGAGI, per germline (reference sequence). Between the trimmed V and J ends, which lost 2 bases and 7 bases, there was a span of 9 bases. The CDR3 here is CASSYLDSNEQFF. Written as DNA, the CDR3 is TGTGCCAGCAGTTACCTGGATTCGAATGAGCAGTTCTTC.

This clone appeared once. The CDR3 bases are TGTGCCAGCAGCTTGACCCCTAGCGGATCCTACAATGAGCAGTTCTTC. It translates to CASSLTPSGSYNEQFF. The chain uses TRBV7-3 and TRBJ2-1, with 7 bases fitting TRBD2. The germline V gene has CDR1 SGHTA and CDR2 FQGTGA. Trimming removed 3 bases from V and 1 base from J; junction bases left unmatched: 6. This CDR3 is built from 16 residues.

This clone was seen only a few times. The sample contains more than one DNA sequence encoding this CDR3. This sequence joins TRBV5-1 and TRBJ2-7, with unresolved D. This CDR3 region has 12 residues. CDR1 is SGHRS, CDR2 YFSETQ, per germline. Trimming took 0 bases from V and 6 from J, leaving 7 bases between them. CDR3 nucleotides: TGCGCCAGCAGCTTGGGGGGTGGCGAGCAGTACTTC. It specifies CASSLGGGEQYF.

The chain carries TRBV27 and TRBJ1-1; D unresolved. The CDR3 extends over 11 amino acids. V was cut by 4 bases and J by 7 bases, with 7 bases left in between. Germline values: CDR1 MNHEY, CDR2 SMNVEV (reference sequence). The CDR3 loop is CASSSVGEAFF. The CDR3 DNA is TGTGCCAGCAGTTCCGTTGGTGAAGCTTTCTTT.

The chain has TRBV11-2 and TRBJ2-1; D call uncertain. The CDR3 is 13 amino acids. CDR1 and CDR2 (germline): SGHAT, FQNNGV. V lost 5 bases to trimming and J lost 4 bases, with 9 bases between them. The CDR3 coding sequence is TGTGCCAGCAGCCATCCACCGTACAATGAGCAGTTCTTC. As protein: CASSHPPYNEQFF. Using reference TRBV11-2 and TRBJ2-1 for the parts outside the CDR3, the full variable domain is EAGVAQSPRYKIIEKRQSVAFWCNPISGHATLYWYQQILGQGPKLLIQFQNNGVVDDSQLPKDRFSAERLKGVDSTLKIQPAKLEDSAVYLCASSHPPYNEQFFGPGTRLTVL.

The V and J genes are TRBV11-2 and TRBJ2-3; 8 nucleotides line up with TRBD2. The CDR3 is 17 residues long. Germline V gene data show CDR1 as SGHAT and CDR2 as FQNNGV. V was clipped by 1 base and J by 0 bases; unmatched bases: 6. CDR3 protein: CASSLAFSSGSTDTQYF. Here the CDR3 DNA reads TGTGCCAGCAGCTTAGCCTTCTCTAGCGGGAGCACAGATACGCAGTATTTT. The whole variable domain, remainder taken from reference TRBV11-2 and TRBJ2-3, is EAGVAQSPRYKIIEKRQSVAFWCNPISGHATLYWYQQILGQGPKLLIQFQNNGVVDDSQLPKDRFSAERLKGVDSTLKIQPAKLEDSAVYLCASSLAFSSGSTDTQYFGPGTRLTVL.

The chain recombines TRBV6-5 with TRBJ2-3; 8 bases agree with TRBD2. The V gene end was trimmed by 1 base and the J gene end by 4 bases; junction bases not matched to a gene: 4. This CDR3 region has 15 residues. CDR1 and CDR2 (germline): MNHEY, SVGAGI. In DNA, the CDR3 is TGTGCCAGCAGTTACTTGGCGGGAGGTGCAGATACGCAGTATTTT. Translation: CASSYLAGGADTQYF.